These T cell receptor beta chains were read from a single sample in a study of blood T cell repertoires in COVID-19. The repertoire was sequenced with immunoSEQ multiplex PCR; TCRdb's copy has only in-frame clones and lacks some. The profile shows 470,000 or so clones, 85% to 90% of them singletons. What was sequenced was peripheral blood. The receptors were gathered from a woman between 25 and 40 years old with acute or convalescent COVID-19. The CDR3 runs from the conserved cysteine through the conserved F or W. The order of the fields is J gene, D gene, clone size, V gene, CDR3 protein, CDR3 DNA. The D gene is left open where the match is weak. Size values are once, few and many counts, or a class for expanded clones, and some rows have none.

>TRBJ1-4|-|-|TRBV6-5
CASSYPGHYDNEKLFF
TGTGCCAGCAGTTACCCGGGACATTATGATAATGAAAAACTGTTTTTT
>TRBJ1-1|TRBD1|-|TRBV10-2
CASSTGDLNTEAFF
TGCGCCAGCAGTACAGGGGACCTGAACACTGAAGCTTTCTTT
>TRBJ2-5|-|-|TRBV10-2
CASSEGKRRQETQYF
TGCGCCAGCAGTGAGGGCAAGCGGCGGCAAGAGACCCAGTACTTC
>TRBJ1-1|TRBD1|once|TRBV11-2
CASSLGTGVTEAFF
TGTGCCAGCAGCTTAGGGACAGGGGTTACTGAAGCTTTCTTT
>TRBJ2-3|TRBD1|-|TRBV28
CASSPRGRGGDTQYF
TGTGCCAGCAGCCCCAGGGGGCGCGGCGGTGATACGCAGTATTTT
>TRBJ2-1|-|-|TRBV6-2/TRBV6-3
CASSYLYNEQFF
TGTGCCAGCAGTTACCTCTACAATGAGCAGTTCTTC
>TRBJ2-2|-|-|TRBV28
CASSYPRGRDTGELFF
TGTGCCAGCAGTTACCCCCGAGGGCGGGACACCGGGGAGCTGTTTTTT
>TRBJ2-1|-|-|TRBV7-3
CASSLTRSNEQFF
TGTGCCAGCAGCTTAACGCGGAGCAATGAGCAGTTCTTC
>TRBJ2-2|-|-|TRBV6-5
CASSYTLTSGGELFF
TGTGCCAGCAGTTATACCCTAACCAGCGGCGGGGAGCTGTTTTTT
>TRBJ1-2|TRBD1|-|TRBV5-6
CASGTGTLGGYTF
TGTGCCAGCGGGACAGGGACTTTAGGCGGCTACACCTTC
>TRBJ1-6|-|-|TRBV19
CASRRQAVQVSPLHF
TGTGCCAGTAGAAGACAGGCCGTGCAGGTGTCACCCCTCCACTTT
>TRBJ1-2|-|few|TRBV5-1
CASSLSGAGSYGYTF
TGCGCCAGCAGCTTGAGCGGGGCGGGCAGCTATGGCTACACCTTC
>TRBJ2-7|-|-|TRBV9
CASSVGVGARYEQYF
TGTGCCAGCAGCGTAGGAGTGGGGGCAAGGTACGAGCAGTACTTC
>TRBJ1-3|-|-|TRBV5-5
CASSSGGGESGNTIYF
TGTGCCAGCAGCTCCGGTGGGGGCGAATCTGGAAACACCATATATTTT
>TRBJ1-6|-|-|TRBV7-2
CASSFGKGTLHF
TGTGCCAGCAGCTTTGGAAAGGGGACCCTCCACTTT
>TRBJ1-1|TRBD1|-|TRBV7-9
CASSYRGNTEAFF
TGTGCCAGCAGCTACAGGGGGAACACTGAAGCTTTCTTT
>TRBJ1-2|TRBD1|-|TRBV7-3
CASSLTSGTEYGYTF
TGTGCCAGCAGCTTAACCAGTGGGACAGAGTATGGCTACACCTTC
>TRBJ1-2|TRBD1|-|TRBV3-1/TRBV3-2
CASSHRTGGAYGYTF
TGTGCCAGCAGCCATAGGACAGGCGGCGCCTATGGCTACACCTTC
>TRBJ2-3|TRBD2|-|TRBV5-4
CASSLKAGGYGDTQYF
TGTGCCAGCAGCTTAAAGGCGGGGGGATACGGAGATACGCAGTATTTT
>TRBJ1-4|TRBD1|-|TRBV28
CASSSSGGTSEKLFF
TGTGCCAGCAGTTCTTCAGGGGGTACGAGTGAAAAACTGTTTTTT
>TRBJ1-3|-|-|TRBV12-3/TRBV12-4
CASNYRPGNTIYF
TGTGCCAGCAACTACAGGCCTGGAAACACCATATATTTT
>TRBJ1-1|-|few|TRBV2
CASSVLDTNTEAFF
TGTGCCAGCAGTGTTTTAGACACGAACACTGAAGCTTTCTTT
>TRBJ2-2|TRBD1|-|TRBV9
CASSGTGSTTGELFF
TGTGCCAGCAGCGGGACAGGATCCACGACCGGGGAGCTGTTTTTT
>TRBJ2-7|-|-|TRBV27
CASRLGPGHGYEQYF
TGTGCCAGCAGATTAGGTCCAGGGCATGGTTACGAGCAGTACTTC
>TRBJ1-3|-|-|TRBV9
CASSVADRSFSGNTIYF
TGTGCCAGCAGCGTAGCCGACAGAAGCTTCTCTGGAAACACCATATATTTT
>TRBJ2-2|-|-|TRBV6-1
CASSEGRIGTGELFF
TGTGCCAGCAGTGAAGGCAGGATCGGCACCGGGGAGCTGTTTTTT
>TRBJ2-1|TRBD2|-|TRBV7-3
CASSPLGTSRYNEQFF
TGTGCCAGCAGCCCCCTAGGGACTAGCCGTTACAATGAGCAGTTCTTC
>TRBJ2-3|TRBD2|-|TRBV6-5
CATDGGGAGDTQYF
TGTGCCACCGATGGCGGGGGGGCGGGAGATACGCAGTATTTT
>TRBJ2-7|TRBD2|-|TRBV7-3
CASSLQTSVPYEQYF
TGTGCCAGCAGCTTACAGACTAGCGTCCCCTACGAGCAGTACTTC
>TRBJ2-3|-|-|TRBV5-4
CASTTGLSTDTQYF
TGTGCCAGCACAACAGGCCTTAGCACAGATACGCAGTATTTT
>TRBJ1-2|TRBD1|-|TRBV6-6
CASARGSGGYTF
TGTGCCAGCGCCAGGGGGTCCGGAGGCTACACCTTC
>TRBJ2-2|-|-|TRBV25-1
CASSIQGWGTGELFF
TGTGCCAGCAGTATACAGGGATGGGGCACCGGGGAGCTGTTTTTT
>TRBJ1-1|-|-|TRBV10-3
CASNGGENTEAFF
TGTGCCTCCAACGGTGGTGAGAACACTGAAGCTTTCTTT
>TRBJ2-2|TRBD1|-|TRBV6-5
CASSRTGGTGELFF
TGTGCCAGCAGTCGAACAGGGGGTACCGGGGAGCTGTTTTTT
>TRBJ1-6|-|-|TRBV4-1
CASSQEDRHSPLHF
TGCGCCAGCAGCCAAGAAGACAGACATTCACCCCTCCACTTT
>TRBJ2-3|-|-|TRBV2
CASSEATALSADTQYF
TGTGCCAGCAGTGAAGCGACAGCGTTATCAGCAGATACGCAGTATTTT
>TRBJ2-2|TRBD2|-|TRBV5-1
CASSLERGNTGELFF
TGCGCCAGCAGCTTGGAGCGGGGGAACACCGGGGAGCTGTTTTTT
>TRBJ2-7|-|-|TRBV28
CASGGGKIYEQYF
TGTGCCAGCGGAGGCGGGAAGATCTACGAGCAGTACTTC
>TRBJ2-5|TRBD1|-|TRBV19
CASSWTGRETQYF
TGTGCCAGTAGCTGGACAGGGAGAGAGACCCAGTACTTC
>TRBJ2-7|TRBD2|-|TRBV6-2/TRBV6-3
CASSSPGLARTYEQYF
TGTGCCAGCAGTTCACCGGGACTAGCTAGGACCTACGAGCAGTACTTC
>TRBJ2-5|TRBD2|-|TRBV28
CASSPGTSIWETQYF
TGTGCCAGCAGCCCCGGGACTAGCATATGGGAGACCCAGTACTTC
>TRBJ1-3|-|-|TRBV12-2
CASRLGRVWKLIGNTIYF
TGTGCAAGTCGCTTAGGGCGGGTTTGGAAGTTGATTGGAAACACCATATATTTT
>TRBJ2-7|-|once|TRBV30
CAWTRRELTFTYGQYF
TGTGCCTGGACTCGGCGGGAACTTACATTCACCTACGGGCAGTACTTC
>TRBJ2-1|-|-|TRBV5-1
CASSFRAPGNEQFF
TGCGCCAGCAGCTTCCGGGCCCCGGGAAATGAGCAGTTCTTC
>TRBJ2-1|-|-|TRBV24-1
CATSGNQGTSYNEQFF
TGTGCCACCAGTGGGAACCAGGGGACCTCCTACAATGAGCAGTTCTTC
>TRBJ2-1|-|-|TRBV19
CASSYRETSYNEQFF
TGTGCCAGTAGTTACCGGGAGACCTCCTACAATGAGCAGTTCTTC
>TRBJ2-5|TRBD2|-|TRBV5-6
CASSLVSSGGETQYF
TGTGCCAGCAGCTTGGTGTCTAGCGGGGGTGAGACCCAGTACTTC
>TRBJ2-7|TRBD2|few|TRBV5-1
CASSSSGGAYEQYF
TGCGCCAGCAGTTCTAGCGGGGGGGCCTACGAGCAGTACTTC
>TRBJ2-1|TRBD2|-|TRBV2
CASMDGRGLDNEQFF
TGTGCCAGCATGGACGGGCGGGGGTTAGACAATGAGCAGTTCTTC
>TRBJ1-1|-|-|TRBV6-2/TRBV6-3
CASSPTGTQNTEAFF
TGTGCCAGCAGCCCGACCGGGACACAGAACACTGAAGCTTTCTTT
>TRBJ2-7|-|-|TRBV19
CASSPLHRSSYEQYF
TGTGCCAGTAGTCCCTTACACAGGAGCTCCTACGAGCAGTACTTC
>TRBJ2-2|-|-|TRBV6-1
CASSELTYGTGELFF
TGTGCCAGCAGTGAATTGACCTACGGGACCGGGGAGCTGTTTTTT
>TRBJ1-5|-|-|TRBV5-1
CASSSTGDSNQPQHF
TGCGCCAGCAGCTCGACAGGAGATAGCAATCAGCCCCAGCATTTT
>TRBJ2-5|TRBD1|once|TRBV25-1
CASSEGDRGPLETQYF
TGTGCCAGCAGTGAAGGAGACAGGGGGCCCTTAGAGACCCAGTACTTC
>TRBJ1-4|TRBD1|-|TRBV25-1
CASSEYGGTDNEKLFF
TGTGCCAGCAGTGAATATGGAGGGACAGATAATGAAAAACTGTTTTTT
>TRBJ2-3|-|once|TRBV28
CASSLPGGSDTQYF
TGTGCCAGCAGTTTACCGGGGGGCTCTGATACGCAGTATTTT
>TRBJ2-2|TRBD1|-|TRBV27
CASSYRSPGGTGELFF
TGTGCCAGCAGTTATCGCTCCCCAGGGGGCACCGGGGAGCTGTTTTTT